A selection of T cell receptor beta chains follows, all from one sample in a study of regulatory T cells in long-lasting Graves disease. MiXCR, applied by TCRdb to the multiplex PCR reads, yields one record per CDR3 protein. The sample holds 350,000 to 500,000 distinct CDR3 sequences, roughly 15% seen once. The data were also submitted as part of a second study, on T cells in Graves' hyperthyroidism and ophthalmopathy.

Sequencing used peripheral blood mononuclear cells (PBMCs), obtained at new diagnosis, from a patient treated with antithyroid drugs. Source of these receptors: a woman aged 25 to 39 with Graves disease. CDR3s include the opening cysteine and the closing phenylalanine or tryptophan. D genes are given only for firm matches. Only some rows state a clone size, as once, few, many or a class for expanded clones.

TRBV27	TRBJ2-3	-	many	CASSGERHQTDTQYF	TGTGCCAGCAGTGGTGAGCGGCACCAGACAGATACGCAGTATTTT
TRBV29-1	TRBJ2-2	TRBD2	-	CSVRGDTGELFF	TGCAGCGTTCGGGGGGACACCGGGGAGCTGTTTTTT
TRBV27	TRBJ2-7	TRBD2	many	CASSPRRTSGSYEQYF	TGTGCCAGCAGTCCCCGGAGGACTAGCGGGAGTTACGAGCAGTACTTC
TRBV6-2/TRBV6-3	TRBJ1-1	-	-	CASSYLGGPSEAFF	TGTGCCAGCAGTTACTTGGGAGGGCCTTCTGAAGCTTTCTTT
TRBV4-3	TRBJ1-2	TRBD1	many	CASSQDRLDRGFDGYTF	TGCGCCAGCAGCCAAGATAGGCTGGACAGGGGGTTCGACGGCTACACCTTC
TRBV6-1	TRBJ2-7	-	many	CASSASEPYEQYF	TGTGCCAGCAGCGCTAGCGAACCCTACGAGCAGTACTTC
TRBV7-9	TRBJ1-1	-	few	CASSPTPEIKAEAFF	TGTGCCAGCAGCCCAACCCCCGAAATCAAAGCTGAAGCTTTCTTT
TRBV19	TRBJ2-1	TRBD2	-	CASSKGGAGGRNEQFF	TGTGCCAGTAGTAAGGGGGGGGCGGGAGGTCGAAATGAGCAGTTCTTC
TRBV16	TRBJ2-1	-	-	CASSQYDNEQFF	TGTGCCAGCAGCCAATATGACAATGAGCAGTTCTTC
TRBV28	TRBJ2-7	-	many	CASLTGTDSSYEQYF	TGTGCCAGCCTAACCGGGACTGATAGCTCCTACGAGCAGTACTTC
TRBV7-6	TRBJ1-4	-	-	CASSPTPHGVATNEKLFF	TGTGCCAGCAGTCCTACCCCTCACGGAGTTGCAACTAATGAAAAACTGTTTTTT
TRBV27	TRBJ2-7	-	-	CAAGGSYEQYF	TGTGCCGCAGGAGGTTCCTACGAGCAGTACTTC
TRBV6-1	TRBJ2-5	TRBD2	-	CASSHWTSGQETQYF	TGTGCCAGCAGTCATTGGACTAGCGGCCAAGAGACCCAGTACTTC
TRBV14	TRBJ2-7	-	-	CASSQALDARDSYEQYF	TGTGCCAGCAGCCAAGCTCTTGATGCCCGGGATTCCTACGAGCAGTACTTC
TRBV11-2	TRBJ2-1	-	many	CASSFTGTLRNKQFF	TGTGCCAGCAGCTTTACCGGGACTTTAAGGAATAAGCAGTTCTTC
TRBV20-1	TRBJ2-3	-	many	CAARRQRVDDTQYF	TGCGCTGCGAGGAGGCAAAGGGTAGACGATACGCAGTATTTT
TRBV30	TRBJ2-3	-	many	CAWSGAASTDTQYF	TGTGCCTGGAGTGGAGCAGCTAGCACAGATACGCAGTATTTT
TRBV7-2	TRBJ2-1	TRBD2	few	CASSKPSGTYNEQFF	TGTGCCAGCAGCAAACCTAGCGGGACCTACAATGAGCAGTTCTTC
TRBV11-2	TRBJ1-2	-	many	CASSRYSPGLDYGYTF	TGTGCCAGCAGCCGTTATTCCCCCGGCTTGGACTATGGCTACACCTTC
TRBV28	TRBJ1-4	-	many	CASSPATPFRNEKLFF	TGTGCCAGCAGTCCCGCGACACCATTCCGGAATGAAAAACTGTTTTTT
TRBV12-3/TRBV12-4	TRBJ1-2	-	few	CASRAAGPGYTF	TGTGCCAGCAGAGCCGCAGGGCCCGGCTACACCTTC
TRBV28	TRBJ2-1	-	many	CASRVGSSYNEQFF	TGTGCCAGCAGGGTGGGGAGCTCCTACAATGAGCAGTTCTTC